Included here is one T cell receptor beta chain sequence, with context. CDR1 and CDR2 (germline): SGHTA, FQGNSA. After removal of 4 bases from V and 6 bases from J, the junction contained 12 bases not matched to a gene. This CDR3 comprises 15 residues. These data originate in a study of T cell repertoires in cytomegalovirus infection. TCRdb recomputed calls from the reads with MiXCR, one row per CDR3 protein. This sample has about 530,000 distinct CDR3 sequences, with 26% found just once. The sequencing sample was made of PBMCs. The rearrangement joins TRBV7-2 to TRBJ2-7, with 7 bases matching TRBD2. This TCR came from a human donor in good health (CMV status not recorded). Some clones in this sample may be carry-over from other donors' samples. CDR3 residues: CASSSLGGGRVEQYF. In DNA form, the CDR3 reads TGTGCCAGCAGCTCCCTGGGGGGAGGGCGGGTCGAGCAGTACTTC.